The clone carrying this TCR beta chain was detected ten times or more. CDR3 length: 12 residues. The germline CDR1 and CDR2 sequences are MNHEY and SVGAGI. V was shortened by 6 bases and J by 2 bases, with 6 bases between the two germline ends. TCRdb re-called the RT-PCR reads with MiXCR, one entry per CDR3 protein. The repertoire holds about 680,000 distinct CDR3 sequences, with more than 13% as singletons. The V and J genes are TRBV6-5 and TRBJ2-3; tentative D call: TRBD2 (5 bases). Material for sequencing was memory CD4+ T cells from blood. The sequence was collected from a female donor in good health, serving as a healthy control. CDR3 DNA: TGTGCCAGCAGGGACTCCACAGATACGCAGTATTTT. Protein sequence: CASRDSTDTQYF.